This T cell receptor (beta chain) was recorded in a study of cytotoxic CD8 clonotypes in ibrutinib-treated CLL. The wider study: Enrolment comprised roughly 11 relapsed/refractory and more than 14 treatment-naive patients; about 18 were IGHV unmutated. Whole-study findings and limits: Clonality measured at baseline exceeded age-matched healthy donors, tracking circulating CD8+ T-cell counts. At progression, clonality fell back toward baseline after rising at ibrutinib response. Contraction or stability on treatment was seen for public clonotypes, which were uncommon.

The CDR3 runs 15 residues. CDR1 is LNHDA and CDR2 is SQIVND in the germline V gene (reference sequence). Unmatched junction bases numbered 4, after V lost 4 bases and J lost 4 bases. A note on this clone: Its antigen is still unknown.

Measured with immunoSEQ multiplex PCR; TCRdb has only the in-frame clones, and not every one. Of approximately 12,000 clones in the sample, around two thirds were seen once. Sequenced here: PBMCs, sampled before ibrutinib treatment. This TCR came from a human donor with chronic lymphocytic leukemia. V and J are TRBV19 and TRBJ2-3; 11 bases fit TRBD2. The CDR3 region is CASSRRLAGSDTQYF. CDR3 sequence (DNA): TGTGCCAGTAGTAGGAGACTAGCGGGGTCAGATACGCAGTATTTT. Based on the CDR3 plus reference TRBV19 and TRBJ2-3, the full variable domain is DGGITQSPKYLFRKEGQNVTLSCEQNLNHDAMYWYRQDPGQGLRLIYYSQIVNDFQKGDIAEGYSVSREKKESFPLTVTSAQKNPTAFYLCASSRRLAGSDTQYFGPGTRLTVL.